This T cell receptor (beta chain) was sequenced for a study of T cell responses to AZD1222 COVID-19 vaccine. Study-wide results and caveats: Epitopes outside B.1.351 and B.1.1.7 mutated regions reportedly drew nearly half of spike TCRs. In a largely white British group with more females than males, clonal diversity was possibly underestimated. Seropositivity was recorded at baseline in only six AZD1222 recipients.

About this clone: Its antigen is as yet unknown.

Generated by immunoSEQ multiplex PCR, the TCRdb table keeps only in-frame clones and is missing some. The sample has about 180,000 clones; 94% are singletons. Second-dose groups at about 4 or about 12 weeks were pooled. Germline-derived CDR1 and CDR2 are LNHDA and SQIVND (reference sequence). The CDR3 covers 16 residues. The trim removed 1 base at V and 4 bases at J, leaving 8 bases unmatched. The sample consisted of peripheral blood, taken 28 days after the second AZD1222 dose. The origin of this receptor is an adult who received the AZD1222 COVID-19 vaccine. The chain recombines TRBV19 with TRBJ2-5; 8 bases map to TRBD2. For the CDR3, the DNA is TGTGCCAGTAGTATAGGGTTAGCGGGGCCTCGAGAGACCCAGTACTTC. Its translation is CASSIGLAGPRETQYF.